Presented here are 15 T cell receptor beta chains from one specimen sequenced in a study of T cell clonality in common variable immunodeficiency. Overall study findings and caveats: Fewer deletions and N-nucleotide insertions were reportedly seen in common variable immunodeficiency TCR beta sequences.

These receptors' targets are unknown. The data were produced by immunoSEQ multiplex PCR, yet TCRdb's version contains in-frame clones alone and is incomplete. The sample gives fewer than 12,000 clones, none seen only once, and the top ten clones hold about 6.1%. The sequenced sample was peripheral blood mononuclear cells. Receptors originate from a human donor with common variable immunodeficiency.

This clone was seen a few times. The read ends 3 residues before the CDR3 terminus; that terminus is restored from the germline J gene. This chain uses TRBV19 with TRBJ1-2; 9 positions match TRBD1. The V gene's germline CDR1 is LNHDA and CDR2 SQIVND (reference sequence). J gave up 4 bases and V 5 bases, and 8 bases lay outside the gene matches. The CDR3 consists of 15 residues. Here the CDR3 reads CASSVGQGIGYGYTF. CDR3 bases read: TGTGCCAGTAGTGTGGGACAGGGAATCGGCTATGGC.

This clone has more than one count but fewer than ten. The read terminates 3 residues before the CDR3 end, so the remaining end is supplied by the germline J gene. V usage is TRBV18 and J usage is TRBJ1-1; 10 positions agree with TRBD1. Germline-derived CDR1 and CDR2 are KGHSH and LQKENI. The CDR3 contains 15 residues. Germline trimming cut 5 bases from V and 5 bases from J; bases unmatched to any gene: 8. The CDR3 loop reads CASSIRQGADTEAFF. Incomplete CDR3 DNA: TGTGCCAGCTCAATCAGACAGGGGGCGGATACTGAA.

This clone was counted only a few times. The chain's CDR3 is CAWSQFGANVLTF. Partial CDR3 DNA: TGTGCCTGGAGTCAGTTTGGGGCCAACGTC. The chain carries TRBV30 and TRBJ2-6; D ambiguous. From the germline J gene comes the end of the CDR3, since the read stops 3 residues before it. Germline V CDR1 and CDR2: GTSNPN, SVGIG (reference sequence). The CDR3 totals 13 residues. Between the trimmed V and J ends, which lost 2 bases and 3 bases, there was a span of 5 bases.

With regard to this clone: The read ends 3 residues before the CDR3 terminus; that terminus is restored from the germline J gene. The chain carries TRBV18 and TRBJ2-4; no clear D. CDR3 length: 13 residues. Deletions cut 2 bases from V and 7 bases from J, with 9 bases between. The germline V gene encodes CDR1 KGHSH and CDR2 LQKENI. CDR3 sequence: CASSPSEGNIQYF. The sequenced CDR3 bases are TGTGCCAGCTCACCAAGCGAAGGCAACATT. Full variable domain (missing parts from reference TRBV18 and TRBJ2-4): NAGVMQNPRHLVRRRGQEARLRCSPMKGHSHVYWYRQLPEEGLKFMVYLQKENIIDESGMPKERFSAEFPKEGPSILRIQQVVRGDSAAYFCASSPSEGNIQYFGAGTRLSVL.

In this sample, this clone is medium-sized. The read ends 3 residues shy of where the CDR3 ends; the end is completed using the germline J gene. The gene calls are TRBV12-5 and TRBJ2-2, with a tentative D call TRBD1 (6 bases). Germline V gives CDR1 LGHNT, CDR2 FRNRAP. Trimming left V 3 bases short and J 5 bases short, with 13 bases between. There are 15 residues in the CDR3. The part of the CDR3 DNA that was read is TGTGCTAGTGGTTTAGGACAGCCTGGGACCGGGGAG. Amino acid sequence: CASGLGQPGTGE. The complete CDR3 sequence is CASGLGQPGTGELFF. Full variable domain (missing parts from reference TRBV12-5 and TRBJ2-2): DARVTQTPRHKVTEMGQEVTMRCQPILGHNTVFWYRQTMMQGLELLAYFRNRAPLDDSGMPKDRFSAEMPDATLATLKIQPSEPRDSAVYFCASGLGQPGTGELFFGEGSRLTVL.

About this clone itself: The read is 3 residues too short to cover the CDR3 end, so that end is filled in from the germline J gene. The V gene is TRBV5-1, the J gene TRBJ2-7, with TRBD2 identical over 11 bases. Germline V gene data show CDR1 as SGHRS and CDR2 as YFSETQ. The trim removed 0 bases at V and 2 bases at J, leaving 4 bases unmatched. The CDR3 is 16 amino acids. The covered CDR3 bases are TGCGCCAGCAGCTTGGTAGCGGGAGGGTTTCCCTACGAG. Protein product: CASSLVAGGFPYE. Given in full, the CDR3 is CASSLVAGGFPYEQYF.

Points on this clone: The read ends 3 residues shy of where the CDR3 ends; the end is completed using the germline J gene. The V gene is TRBV18, the J gene TRBJ1-3, with a possible D match to TRBD1 (5 bases). V gave up 2 bases and J gave up 2 bases, with 16 bases separating them. This CDR3 spans 17 amino acids. CDR1 is KGHSH and CDR2 is LQKENI in the germline V gene. The sequenced part of the CDR3 DNA is TGTGCCAGCTCACCAAGTCAGGGTGCGAAGGCTGGAAACACC. Protein: CASSPSQGAKAGNT. The full CDR3 protein is CASSPSQGAKAGNTIYF.

This clone was found a few times. The read terminates 3 residues before the CDR3 end, so the remaining end is supplied by the germline J gene. The V call is TRBV18, the J call TRBJ2-5; no clear D. This CDR3 has 15 residues. Germline CDR1 and CDR2: KGHSH and LQKENI. Trimming pared 3 bases from V and 2 bases from J, leaving 13 bases between. The part of the CDR3 DNA that was read is TGTGCCAGCTCACCTGGTGTGAGTACACAAGAGACC. It yields the protein CASSPGVSTQET. The CDR3 in its entirety is CASSPGVSTQETQYF.

Only a few counts were recorded for this clone. The read falls 3 residues short of the CDR3 end, and the missing part is taken from the germline J gene. The rearrangement joins TRBV19 to TRBJ2-7; D is uncertain. Between the trimmed V and J ends, which lost 2 bases and 0 bases, there was a span of 11 bases. The V gene's germline CDR1 is LNHDA and CDR2 SQIVND (reference sequence). There are 15 residues in the CDR3. CDR3 DNA (partial): TGTGCCAGTAGTATAAGCTTCCGAAGCTCCTACGAG. It is translated as CASSISFRSSYE. The full CDR3 is CASSISFRSSYEQYF.

A few counts support this clone. The read ends 3 residues early relative to the CDR3; the germline J gene fills the gap. The chain links TRBV7-9 to TRBJ2-1; possibly TRBD2 for D (5 bases). V was trimmed by 5 bases and J by 1 base, leaving 12 bases between them. The length of the CDR3 is 15 residues. CDR1 and CDR2 from the germline V gene are SEHNR and FQNEAQ (reference sequence). The sequenced CDR3 bases are TGTGCCAGCAGCCTGAGCGGAGTGTCCTACAATGAG. Protein: CASSLSGVSYNE. The CDR3 in full is CASSLSGVSYNEQFF.

This clone was counted a few times. The observed sequence ends 3 residues before the CDR3 terminus, with the missing tail filled in from the germline J gene. The chain links TRBV2 to TRBJ2-3, with 7 bases fitting TRBD1. Germline V CDR1 and CDR2: SNHLY, FYNNEI. V dropped 5 bases and J dropped 0; count of bases not matched to a gene: 5. This CDR3 spans 15 amino acids. CDR3: CASSSPGQSTDTQYF. The covered CDR3 bases are TGTGCCAGCAGTTCTCCGGGACAGAGCACAGATACG.

This clone is medium-sized in the sample. The read ends 3 residues early relative to the CDR3; the germline J gene fills the gap. The V gene is TRBV5-1, the J gene TRBJ1-2; D is unclear. This CDR3 region has 14 residues. In germline, CDR1 is SGHRS, CDR2 YFSETQ. V was cut by 6 bases and J by 1 base, with 13 bases left in between. The CDR3 bases that were read are TGCGCCAGCAACCTAGATGCCGTTAACTATGGC. This sequence encodes CASNLDAVNYG. The whole CDR3 sequence is CASNLDAVNYGYTF.

Note on this clone: The read comes to an end 3 residues before the CDR3 does, leaving the germline J gene to fill in the end. The chain recombines TRBV30 with TRBJ1-1; D is uncertain. Trimming stripped 7 bases from V and 2 bases from J, with 11 bases between. Germline lookup yields CDR1 GTSNPN and CDR2 SVGIG (reference sequence). CDR3 length: 12 amino acids. The CDR3 loop reads CASGRINTEAFF. The CDR3 bases that were read are TGTGCCTCGGGTCGGATTAACACTGAA.

As for this clone: Read coverage stops 3 residues before the CDR3 terminus; the germline J gene supplies the remainder. The V and J genes are TRBV7-9 and TRBJ1-1, with 9 positions matching TRBD1. Germline CDR1 reads SEHNR; CDR2 reads FQNEAQ (reference sequence). J was trimmed by 4 bases and V by 11 bases; bases with no gene match: 5. The CDR3 is 12 amino acids. CDR3 residues: CAGTGRVTEAFF. Incomplete CDR3 DNA: TGTGCCGGGACAGGGAGGGTCACTGAA. Variable domain in full (rest from reference TRBV7-9 and TRBJ1-1): DTGVSQNPRHKITKRGQNVTFRCDPISEHNRLYWYRQTLGQGPEFLTYFQNEAQLEKSRLLSDRFSAERPKGSFSTLEIQRTEQGDSAMYLCAGTGRVTEAFFGQGTRLTVV.

As concerns this clone: The CDR3 extends 3 residues past the end of the read, so its final part is completed from the germline J gene. The rearrangement uses TRBV7-3 and TRBJ2-1; D is perhaps TRBD2 (5 bases). This CDR3 spans 18 amino acids. V gave up 5 bases and J gave up 0 bases, with 20 bases separating them. The germline V gene has CDR1 SGHTA and CDR2 FQGTGA. The CDR3 region is CASSPYILGPSSYNEQFF. CDR3 bases read: TGTGCCAGCAGCCCCTATATACTAGGTCCGAGCTCCTACAATGAG.